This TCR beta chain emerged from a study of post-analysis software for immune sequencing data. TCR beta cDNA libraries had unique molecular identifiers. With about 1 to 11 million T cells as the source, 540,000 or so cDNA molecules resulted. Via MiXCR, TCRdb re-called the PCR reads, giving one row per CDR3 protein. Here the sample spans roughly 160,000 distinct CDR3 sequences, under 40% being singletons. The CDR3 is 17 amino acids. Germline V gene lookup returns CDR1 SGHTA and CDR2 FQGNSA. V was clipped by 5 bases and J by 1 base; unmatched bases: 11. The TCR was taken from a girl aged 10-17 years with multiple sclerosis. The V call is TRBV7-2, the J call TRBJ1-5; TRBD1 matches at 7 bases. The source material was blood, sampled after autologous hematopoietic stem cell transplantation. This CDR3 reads CASSDDRVPGSNQPQHF. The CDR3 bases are TGTGCCAGCAGCGACGACAGGGTCCCGGGGAGCAATCAGCCCCAGCATTTT.